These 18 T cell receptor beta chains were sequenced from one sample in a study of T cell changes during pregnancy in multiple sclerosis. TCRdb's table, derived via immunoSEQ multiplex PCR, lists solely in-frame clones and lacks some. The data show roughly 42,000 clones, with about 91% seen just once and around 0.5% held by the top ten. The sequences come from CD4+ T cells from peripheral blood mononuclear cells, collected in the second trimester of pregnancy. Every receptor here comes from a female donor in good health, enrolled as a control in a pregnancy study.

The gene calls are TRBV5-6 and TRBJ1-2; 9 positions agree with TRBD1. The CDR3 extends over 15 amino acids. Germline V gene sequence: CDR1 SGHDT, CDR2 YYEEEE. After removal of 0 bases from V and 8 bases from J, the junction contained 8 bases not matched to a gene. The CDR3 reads CASSLEGQGTGGYTF. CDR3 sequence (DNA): TGTGCCAGCAGCTTGGAGGGACAGGGAACGGGCGGCTACACCTTC. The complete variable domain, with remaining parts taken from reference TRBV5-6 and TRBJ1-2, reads DAGVTQSPTHLIKTRGQQVTLRCSPKSGHDTVSWYQQALGQGPQFIFQYYEEEERQRGNFPDRFSGHQFPNYSSELNVNALLLGDSALYLCASSLEGQGTGGYTFGSGTRLTVV.

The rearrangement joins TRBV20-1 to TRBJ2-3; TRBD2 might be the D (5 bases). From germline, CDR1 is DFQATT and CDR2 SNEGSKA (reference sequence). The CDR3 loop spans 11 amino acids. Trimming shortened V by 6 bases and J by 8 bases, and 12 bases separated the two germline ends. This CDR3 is CSAVLEGTQYF. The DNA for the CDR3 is TGCAGTGCCGTACTCGAGGGTACGCAGTATTTT.

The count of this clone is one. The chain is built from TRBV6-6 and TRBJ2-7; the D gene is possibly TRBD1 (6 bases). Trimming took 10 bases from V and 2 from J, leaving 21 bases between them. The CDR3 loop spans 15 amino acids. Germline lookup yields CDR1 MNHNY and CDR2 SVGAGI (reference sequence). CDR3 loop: CATRPTGAVTYEQYF. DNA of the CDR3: TGTGCCACTCGACCGACAGGTGCAGTAACCTACGAGCAGTACTTC.

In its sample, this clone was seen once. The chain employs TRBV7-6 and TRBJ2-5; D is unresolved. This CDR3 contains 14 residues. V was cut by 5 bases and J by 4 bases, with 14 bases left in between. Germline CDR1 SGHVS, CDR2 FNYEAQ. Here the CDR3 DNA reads TGTGCCAGCAGCCTCGAACCAGGCAGAGAGACCCAGTACTTC. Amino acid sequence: CASSLEPGRETQYF. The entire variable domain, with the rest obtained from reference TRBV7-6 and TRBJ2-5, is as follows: GAGVSQSPRYKVTKRGQDVALRCDPISGHVSLYWYRQALGQGPEFLTYFNYEAQQDKSGLPNDRFSAERPEGSISTLTIQRTEQRDSAMYRCASSLEPGRETQYFGPGTRLLVL.

CDR3 amino acids: CASRDTHTEAFF. Here the CDR3 DNA reads TGTGCCAGCAGGGACACCCACACTGAAGCTTTCTTT. The chain employs TRBV2 and TRBJ1-1; possible D gene TRBD1, 5 bases. Trimming removed 6 bases at V and 3 bases at J, with 8 bases between. The CDR3 has 12 amino acids. The germline gives CDR1 SNHLY, CDR2 FYNNEI. The full variable domain, completed using reference TRBV2 and TRBJ1-1, is EPEVTQTPSHQVTQMGQEVILRCVPISNHLYFYWYRQILGQKVEFLVSFYNNEISEKSEIFDDQFSVERPDGSNFTLKIRSTKLEDSAMYFCASRDTHTEAFFGQGTRLTVV.

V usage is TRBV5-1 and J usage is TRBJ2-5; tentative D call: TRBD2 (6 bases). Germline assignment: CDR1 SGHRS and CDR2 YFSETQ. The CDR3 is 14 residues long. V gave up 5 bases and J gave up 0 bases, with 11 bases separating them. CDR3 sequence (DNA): TGCGCCAGCAGTCCTACTAGCAACCAAGAGACCCAGTACTTC. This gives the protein CASSPTSNQETQYF.

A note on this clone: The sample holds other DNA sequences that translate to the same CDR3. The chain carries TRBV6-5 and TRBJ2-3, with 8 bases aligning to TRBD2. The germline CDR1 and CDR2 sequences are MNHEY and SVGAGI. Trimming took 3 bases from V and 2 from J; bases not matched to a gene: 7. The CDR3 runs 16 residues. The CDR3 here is CASSYWLAGPTDTQYF. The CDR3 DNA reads TGTGCCAGCAGTTATTGGCTAGCGGGTCCCACAGATACGCAGTATTTT.

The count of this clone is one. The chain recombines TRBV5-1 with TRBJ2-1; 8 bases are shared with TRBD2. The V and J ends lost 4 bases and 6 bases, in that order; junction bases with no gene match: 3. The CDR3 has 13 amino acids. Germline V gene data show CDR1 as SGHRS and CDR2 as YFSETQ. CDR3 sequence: CASSALAVNEQFF. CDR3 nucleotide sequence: TGCGCCAGCAGCGCACTAGCGGTCAATGAGCAGTTCTTC.

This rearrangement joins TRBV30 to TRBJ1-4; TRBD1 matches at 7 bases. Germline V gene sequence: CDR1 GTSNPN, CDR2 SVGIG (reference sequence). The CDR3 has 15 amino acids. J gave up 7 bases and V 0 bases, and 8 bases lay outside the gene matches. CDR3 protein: CAWSVLGGRSEKLFF. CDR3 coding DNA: TGTGCCTGGAGTGTACTAGGGGGCAGGAGTGAAAAACTGTTTTTT.

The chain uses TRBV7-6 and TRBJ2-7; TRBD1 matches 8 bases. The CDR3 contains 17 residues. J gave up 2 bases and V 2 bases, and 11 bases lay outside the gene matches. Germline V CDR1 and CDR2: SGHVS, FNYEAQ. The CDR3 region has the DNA TGTGCCAGCAGCTTAAAATCTAGAGGGACAGGTCCCTACGAGCAGTACTTC. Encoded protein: CASSLKSRGTGPYEQYF.

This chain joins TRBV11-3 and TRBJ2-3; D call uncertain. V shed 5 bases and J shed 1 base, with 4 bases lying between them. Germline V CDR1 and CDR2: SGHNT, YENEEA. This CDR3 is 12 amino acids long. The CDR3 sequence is CASSAGTDTQYF. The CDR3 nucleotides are TGTGCCAGCAGCGCGGGCACAGATACGCAGTATTTT.

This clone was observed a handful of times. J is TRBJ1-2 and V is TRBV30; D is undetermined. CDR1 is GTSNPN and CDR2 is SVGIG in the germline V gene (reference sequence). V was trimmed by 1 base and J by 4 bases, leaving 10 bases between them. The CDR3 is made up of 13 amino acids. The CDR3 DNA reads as TGTGCCTGGAGTGCGGAGGGAATCTATGGCTACACCTTC. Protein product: CAWSAEGIYGYTF. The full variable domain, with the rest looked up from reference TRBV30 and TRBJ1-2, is SQTIHQWPATLVQPVGSPLSLECTVEGTSNPNLYWYRQAAGRGLQLLFYSVGIGQISSEVPQNLSASRPQDRQFILSSKKLLLSDSGFYLCAWSAEGIYGYTFGSGTRLTVV.

CDR3 sequence: CASSLAATTGGRETQYF. The CDR3 DNA follows: TGTGCCAGCAGCTTAGCGGCTACCACGGGAGGTAGGGAGACCCAGTACTTC. The chain links TRBV7-2 to TRBJ2-5, with 7 nucleotides matching TRBD2. CDR3 length equals 17 residues. The germline CDR1 and CDR2 sequences are SGHTA and FQGNSA. J was trimmed by 5 bases and V by 0 bases; bases with no gene match: 12.

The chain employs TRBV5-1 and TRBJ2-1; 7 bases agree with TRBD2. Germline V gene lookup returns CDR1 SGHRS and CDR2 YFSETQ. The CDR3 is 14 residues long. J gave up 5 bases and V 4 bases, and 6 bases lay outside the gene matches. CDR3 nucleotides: TGCGCCAGCAGCAGGACTAGTCTAGACAATGAGCAGTTCTTC. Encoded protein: CASSRTSLDNEQFF. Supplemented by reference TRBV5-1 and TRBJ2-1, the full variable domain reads KAGVTQTPRYLIKTRGQQVTLSCSPISGHRSVSWYQQTPGQGLQFLFEYFSETQRNKGNFPGRFSGRQFSNSRSEMNVSTLELGDSALYLCASSRTSLDNEQFFGPGTRLTVL.

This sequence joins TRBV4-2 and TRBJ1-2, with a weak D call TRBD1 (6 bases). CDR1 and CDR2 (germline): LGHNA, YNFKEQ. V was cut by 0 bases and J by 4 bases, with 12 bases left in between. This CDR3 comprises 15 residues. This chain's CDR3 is CASSQETGKPYGYTF. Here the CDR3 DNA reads TGTGCCAGCAGCCAAGAAACAGGGAAGCCCTATGGCTACACCTTC.

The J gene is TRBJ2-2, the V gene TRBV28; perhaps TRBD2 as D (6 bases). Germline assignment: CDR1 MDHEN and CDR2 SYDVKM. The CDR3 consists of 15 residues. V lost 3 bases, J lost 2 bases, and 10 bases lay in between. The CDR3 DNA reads TGTGCCAGCAGTTTGGGCGGGGCCAACACCGGGGAGCTGTTTTTT. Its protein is CASSLGGANTGELFF.

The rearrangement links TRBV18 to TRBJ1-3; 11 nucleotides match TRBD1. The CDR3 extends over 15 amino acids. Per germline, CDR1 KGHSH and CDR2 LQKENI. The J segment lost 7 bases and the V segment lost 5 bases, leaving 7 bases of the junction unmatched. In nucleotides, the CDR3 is TGTGCCAGCTCAACGGCCTGGGACAGGGGGAACACCATATATTTT. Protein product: CASSTAWDRGNTIYF.

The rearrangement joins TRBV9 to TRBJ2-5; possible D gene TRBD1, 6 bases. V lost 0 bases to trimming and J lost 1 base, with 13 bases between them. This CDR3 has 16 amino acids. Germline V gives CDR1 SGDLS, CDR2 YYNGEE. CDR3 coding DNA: TGTGCCAGCAGCGTAGCAGGGGTGAGGGGCCAAGAGACCCAGTACTTC. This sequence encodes CASSVAGVRGQETQYF. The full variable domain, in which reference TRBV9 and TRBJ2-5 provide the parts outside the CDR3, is DSGVTQTPKHLITATGQRVTLRCSPRSGDLSVYWYQQSLDQGLQFLIQYYNGEERAKGNILERFSAQQFPDLHSELNLSSLELGDSALYFCASSVAGVRGQETQYFGPGTRLLVL.